This record looks at one T cell receptor (beta chain) sequence and its context. This clone occurred a few times. Which antigen it targets is not known. No much larger clonotype is one base removed from it; base qualities were not supplied. In total, approximately 690 healthy bone marrow donors made up the cohort. All cohort members were sampled while nominally healthy, although unrecorded immune exposures were likely present. The donor was CMV seronegative and was included in the group of a few hundred seronegative cohort members. A peripheral blood sample was provided by each donor, and peripheral blood mononuclear cells were used for TCR beta sequencing. The Qiagen DNeasy Blood Extraction Kit was used to extract genomic DNA from the blood cell samples. The data were obtained in a study of cytomegalovirus exposure and HLA in healthy donors (dated by TCRdb to 2016 to 2017). For the wider study: An earlier analysis of some 600 of the donors reported about 280 Gb of sequence data and 90 million to 120 million unique TCR beta sequences obtained from about 200 million T cells. Approximately 330 gigabases of sequencing data and roughly 80 million unique TCR sequences made up an early release that covered fewer than 650 HLA-typed donors. Of the approximately 400 genotyped donors, approximately 83% fell in the genetic ancestry cluster associated with self-reported Caucasian donors. The aim of the study was to test whether cataloging public T cell receptors could identify signatures of past pathogen exposure. The T cell repertoires of 666 subjects were profiled by immunosequencing and related to cytomegalovirus serostatus. In addition to the first cohort of hundreds of subjects, a separate validation cohort of over 90 different subjects was used. The study combined high-throughput TCR immunosequencing, statistical association of individual TCRs with disease status, and machine learning to predict cytomegalovirus infection status. A later analysis re-analyzed previously published TCR beta repertoires from 600 to 850 donors and added high-resolution HLA genotyping to study TCR occurrence patterns. In the later analysis, no new phenotypic data were used to find candidate immune exposures; instead, reliance was placed on TCR beta sequences and their occurrence across donors. An earlier analysis of around 640 of the donors used high-throughput TCR beta sequencing to judge whether each TCR beta V gene segment behaved as functional or pseudogenic. Donor age, sex, ethnicity and CMV serostatus were collected together with the repertoire data. In a later genetic analysis, genome-wide SNP genotypes for about 65% of the roughly 670 donors were used, and that subset was treated as a discovery cohort. Every discovery cohort repertoire had been produced on one sequencing platform. HLA typing covered class I and class II loci at four-digit resolution. Typing coverage varied by locus: roughly 620-640 donors for A, B, C, DRB1 and DQB1; 500 to 550 for DQA1; over 600 for DPA1; approximately 450 for DPB1. Because of strong linkage in the cohort, four to six DR-DQ haplotypes were treated as single units for association and clustering. On average, 235,054 unique TCR beta nucleotide sequences were sequenced per donor among some 430 genotyped donors of the cohort, with roughly 20% of those sequences being non-productive. The investigation overall reported the following: A total of roughly 160 TCR beta chains were listed by the study as associated with cytomegalovirus. According to a later genetic analysis, donors in an Asian-associated ancestry cluster had fewer N-insertions in productive TCRs than the roughly 700-donor mean. According to a later analysis, most CMV-associated TCR beta chains appeared to be HLA-restricted, and the HLA associations seemed to be driven largely by CMV exposure. A group of highly shared sequence variants was considered likely to be a technical artifact of the sequencing pipeline. Correlated functional status among segregating V segments might be attributable to linkage disequilibrium, but an unknown experimental factor could not be ruled out. Across donors, most TCR sequences were observed very rarely, whereas some public TCRs were present in many individuals. A later analysis associated 15,000 or so TCR beta sequences with specific HLA alleles at a false discovery rate of 0.05. In a later analysis, several top co-occurrence clusters were reported to appear linked to parvovirus B19, influenza, CMV and Epstein-Barr virus. CMV serostatus was the only immune exposure information available for the cohort. A further reported finding was that TCR beta sequences accurately predicted the HLA-A and HLA-B alleles for most subjects in the first cohort. Roughly uniform sequencing depth across donors was assumed in presence/absence analyses, although this assumption may not hold. According to the authors, the approach could potentially be generalized to other disease states and immunological phenotypes. A later genetic analysis associated a missense DCLRE1C variant with V-gene and J-gene trimming of TCR beta chains, and an independent cohort replicated the association. Compared with equally common non-associated chains, HLA-associated TCR beta chains in a later analysis were more clonally expanded and had lower generation probabilities. The classifier was reported to diagnose cytomegalovirus status with high specificity and sensitivity in both the original cohort and the validation cohort. When HLA alleles, especially DR and DQ, strongly co-occurred, TCR associations were difficult to assign to individual alleles. In this cohort, only TCR beta chains were sequenced, and detectable features were limited by the absence of alpha or paired-chain data. The 87-base-pair reads could not distinguish some IMGT-functional V segments, including TRBV6-2 and TRBV6-3, so those segments were excluded. Three of the identified cytomegalovirus-associated TCR beta chains were confirmed in vitro to be specific for cytomegalovirus antigens. Because counts were too low, fewer than 20 rarely observed V segments, including chromosome 9 orphons, were excluded from the earlier analysis of some 590 of the donors. In a later analysis, TCR association rates were found to vary across HLA loci, with the most associated TCRs seen for DRB1 alleles and the fewest for HLA-C alleles. Because some donors lacked HLA typing at each locus, the association tests relied only on the typed subset. In an earlier analysis of some 550 of the donors, most TCR beta V segments were observed in productive rearrangements about 90% or about 30% of the time, broadly matching IMGT annotations.

V has 5 bases trimmed and J has 7 bases trimmed; junction bases matching no gene number 10. As encoded in the germline V gene, CDR1 is ENHRY while CDR2 is SYGVKD. The CDR3 runs 15 residues from the cysteine to the phenylalanine. CDR3 DNA only is kept here, 45 bases in frame from base 1. The method was the immunoSEQ multiplex PCR assay. For the multiplex PCR, a mixture combining 60 forward primers for TCR Vbeta segments and 13 reverse primers for TCR Jbeta segments was used. The CDR3 region of rearranged TCR beta genes was amplified from genomic DNA with a multiplex PCR assay. The amplified TCR beta libraries were sequenced on the Illumina HiSeq System as 87-base-pair reads. The authors processed their data as follows. A later analysis counted some 80 million unique TCR beta chains across the 550 to 750 repertoires, and 9 million to 14 million of these chains were shared by at least two donors. Raw reads were error-corrected and collapsed into unique sequences with a nearest-neighbor algorithm that merged closely related sequences to remove PCR and sequencing errors. CDR3 sequences were aligned to IMGT reference sequences to assign V, D and J gene segments. For a sequence to be retained, a match of at least six nucleotides to both a V gene segment and a J gene segment was required. Rearrangements were called productive when the CDR3 lacked stop codons and stayed in frame with V and J; all others were non-productive. CDR3 was defined according to IMGT convention as the region running from the second conserved V-encoded cysteine to the conserved J-encoded phenylalanine. Sequences without an unambiguous match to a single V gene segment were excluded from the earlier analysis of several hundred of the donors. In an earlier analysis of 450 to 700 of the donors, V segments were called functional above 56.7% productive rearrangements and were called segregating when the between-donor standard deviation exceeded 5%. To diagnose cytomegalovirus status from the catalog of TCR beta chain sequences, a statistical classification framework was built. V and J gene assignment, in a later analysis, came from comparing TCR nucleotide sequences with IMGT/GENE-DB human TR gene sequences. In a later analysis, CDR3 sequences and most-parsimonious VDJ recombination scenarios were assigned using the TCRdist pipeline. In a later analysis, each TCR beta chain was defined by its CDR3 amino acid sequence together with its V-gene family, and reads lacking a unique V-gene family were excluded. A later analysis removed 600 or so highly shared, low-generation-probability nucleotide sequences to deal with suspected cross-contamination and a sequencing artifact. In a later analysis, a clonal expansion index was calculated for each public chain from normalized within-repertoire ranks of inferred template counts. Generation probabilities in a later analysis came from a VDJ recombination model fitted to out-of-frame rearrangements, and those results were checked against IGoR. In a later analysis, TCR-TCR, TCR-HLA and TCR-CMV co-occurrence was scored with hypergeometric tests, and a repertoire-size bias correction was applied to TCR pairs. A later analysis estimated false discovery rates by permuting HLA or CMV assignments 20 times. A later analysis grouped co-occurring TCRs with DBSCAN, adding TCRdist sequence similarity when clustering within HLA-allele-positive subsets. Repertoires with fewer than 30,000 or more than 120,000 public chains were left out of co-occurrence clustering, as were a handful of repertoires with anomalous nucleotide sharing. Here the immuneACCESS table is served through TCRdb, limited to in-frame sequences with V and J called. Missing clones are a known gap in these copies; in checked studies unresolved V genes cover under half, and the rest lacks a known reason. V, J and clone size were drawn from that table, and D and trimming were deduced from the DNA. This sample is represented by roughly 100,000 clones; roughly two thirds of them were singletons. The ten most abundant clones make up 3.2% of the sample.

The sequence joins TRBV10-3 to TRBJ1-1; 10 of the junction bases match TRBD1. This clonotype was sampled from a man younger than 45 in good health and CMV-seronegative. Sequences were obtained from PBMCs. Read as DNA, the sequence is TGTGCCATCAGTTACCCGGGACAGGGGATAAGTGAAGCTTTCTTT. It specifies CAISYPGQGISEAFF.